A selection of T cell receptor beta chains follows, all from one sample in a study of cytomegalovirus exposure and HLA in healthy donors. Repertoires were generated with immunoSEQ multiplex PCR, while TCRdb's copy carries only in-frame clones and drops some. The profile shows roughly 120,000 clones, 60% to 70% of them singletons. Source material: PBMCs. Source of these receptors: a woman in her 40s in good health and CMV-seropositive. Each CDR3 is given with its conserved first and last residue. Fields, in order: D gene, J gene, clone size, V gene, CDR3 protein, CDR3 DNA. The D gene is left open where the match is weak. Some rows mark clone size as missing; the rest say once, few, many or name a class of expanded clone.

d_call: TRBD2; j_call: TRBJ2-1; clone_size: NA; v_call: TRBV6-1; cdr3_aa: CASRSSSGGYNEQFF; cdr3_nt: TGTGCCAGCAGGAGTTCGAGCGGGGGTTACAATGAGCAGTTCTTC
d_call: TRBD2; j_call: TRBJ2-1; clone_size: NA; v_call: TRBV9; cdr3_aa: CASSLGLAGGENEQFF; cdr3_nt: TGTGCCAGCAGCCTCGGACTAGCGGGAGGCGAGAATGAGCAGTTCTTC
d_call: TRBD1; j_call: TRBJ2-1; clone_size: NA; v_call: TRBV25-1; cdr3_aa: CASSESTGAGGNEQFF; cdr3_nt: TGTGCCAGCAGTGAATCTACAGGGGCGGGCGGGAATGAGCAGTTCTTC
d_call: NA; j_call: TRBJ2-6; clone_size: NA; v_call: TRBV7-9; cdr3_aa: CASSKSESGANVLTF; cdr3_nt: TGTGCCAGCAGTAAGAGTGAGTCTGGGGCCAACGTCCTGACTTTC
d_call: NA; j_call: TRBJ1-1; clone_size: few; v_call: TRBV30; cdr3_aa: CAWTGVTEAFF; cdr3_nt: TGTGCCTGGACAGGGGTCACTGAAGCTTTCTTT
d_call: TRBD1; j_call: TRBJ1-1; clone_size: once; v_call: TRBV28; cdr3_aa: CASSYRGGGTEAFF; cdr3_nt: TGTGCCAGCAGTTACAGGGGAGGAGGCACTGAAGCTTTCTTT
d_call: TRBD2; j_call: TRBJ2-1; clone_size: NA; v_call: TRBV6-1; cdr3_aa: CASISGGSGSHEQFF; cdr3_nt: TGTGCCAGCATATCCGGGGGAAGCGGGAGCCATGAGCAGTTCTTC
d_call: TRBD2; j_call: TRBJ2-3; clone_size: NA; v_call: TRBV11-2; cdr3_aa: CASSYAGGTDTQYF; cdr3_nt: TGTGCCAGCAGCTATGCGGGGGGGACAGATACGCAGTATTTT
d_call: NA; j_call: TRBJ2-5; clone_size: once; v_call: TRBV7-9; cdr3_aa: CASSLAAGSETQYF; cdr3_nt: TGTGCCAGCAGCTTAGCGGCAGGGTCCGAGACCCAGTACTTC
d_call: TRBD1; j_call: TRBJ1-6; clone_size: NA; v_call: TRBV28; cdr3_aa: CASRPQEGTAEGVSPLHF; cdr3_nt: TGTGCCAGCAGACCCCAGGAAGGGACAGCCGAGGGGGTTTCACCCCTCCACTTT
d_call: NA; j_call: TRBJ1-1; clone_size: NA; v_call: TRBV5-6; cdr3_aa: CASSLGRWGGPEAFF; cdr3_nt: TGTGCCAGCAGCTTGGGGCGTTGGGGAGGGCCTGAAGCTTTCTTT
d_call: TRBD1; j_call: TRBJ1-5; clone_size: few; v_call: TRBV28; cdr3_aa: CASNKQGSNNQPQHF; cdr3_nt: TGTGCCAGCAATAAACAGGGGTCGAACAATCAGCCCCAGCATTTT
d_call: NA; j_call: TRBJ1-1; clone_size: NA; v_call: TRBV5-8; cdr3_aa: CASSFETDNTEAFF; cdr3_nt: TGTGCCAGCAGCTTCGAGACAGACAACACTGAAGCTTTCTTT
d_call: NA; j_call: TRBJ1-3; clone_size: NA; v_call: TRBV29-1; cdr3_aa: CSVVKDRGKTIYF; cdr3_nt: TGCAGTGTTGTAAAGGACAGAGGAAAAACCATATATTTT
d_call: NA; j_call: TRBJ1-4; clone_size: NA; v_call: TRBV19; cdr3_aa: CASSYAGDGLFF; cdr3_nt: TGTGCCAGTAGTTATGCAGGGGATGGACTGTTTTTT
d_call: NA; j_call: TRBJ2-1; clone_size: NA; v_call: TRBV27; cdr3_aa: CASSLPRVGSYNEQFF; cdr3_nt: TGTGCCAGCAGTTTACCCAGGGTGGGTTCCTACAATGAGCAGTTCTTC
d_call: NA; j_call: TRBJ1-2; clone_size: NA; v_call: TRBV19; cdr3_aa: CASSTALMDYTF; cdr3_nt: TGTGCCAGTTCGACTGCTTTGATGGACTACACCTTC
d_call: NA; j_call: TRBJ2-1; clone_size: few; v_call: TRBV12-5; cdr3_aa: CASGSPLYSGTRPYNEQFF; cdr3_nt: TGTGCTAGTGGTTCGCCCTTATATAGCGGAACCCGACCTTACAATGAGCAGTTCTTC
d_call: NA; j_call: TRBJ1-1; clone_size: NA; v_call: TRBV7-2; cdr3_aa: CASIETRGLNTEAFF; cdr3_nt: TGTGCCAGCATCGAGACTAGGGGCTTGAACACTGAAGCTTTCTTT
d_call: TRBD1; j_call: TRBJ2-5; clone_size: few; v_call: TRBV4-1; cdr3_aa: CASSPMVEGALETQYF; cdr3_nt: TGCGCCAGCAGCCCAATGGTCGAGGGGGCCTTGGAGACCCAGTACTTC
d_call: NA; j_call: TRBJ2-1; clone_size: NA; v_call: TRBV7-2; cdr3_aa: CASSLAGADNEQFF; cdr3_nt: TGTGCCAGCAGCTTAGCAGGGGCGGACAATGAGCAGTTCTTC
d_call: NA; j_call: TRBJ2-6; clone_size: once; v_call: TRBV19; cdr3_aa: CASSLTQANLFSGANVLTF; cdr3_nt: TGTGCCAGTAGTCTAACACAGGCCAACCTTTTCTCTGGGGCCAACGTCCTGACTTTC
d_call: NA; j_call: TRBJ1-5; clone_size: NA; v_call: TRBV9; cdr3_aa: CASGQGYQPQHF; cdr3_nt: TGTGCCAGCGGGCAGGGATATCAGCCCCAGCATTTT
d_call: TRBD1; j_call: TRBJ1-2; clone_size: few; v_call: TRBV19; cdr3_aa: CASKRGPPYGYTF; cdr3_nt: TGTGCCAGTAAAAGGGGGCCTCCCTATGGCTACACCTTC
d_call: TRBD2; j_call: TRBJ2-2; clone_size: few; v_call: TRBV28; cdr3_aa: CASSLWSRGGRGTGELFF; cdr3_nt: TGTGCCAGCAGTTTATGGTCACGCGGGGGGCGCGGCACCGGGGAGCTGTTTTTT
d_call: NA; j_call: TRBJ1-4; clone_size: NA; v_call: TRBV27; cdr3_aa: CASKGLRDEKLFF; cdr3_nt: TGTGCCAGCAAAGGGTTGAGGGATGAAAAACTGTTTTTT
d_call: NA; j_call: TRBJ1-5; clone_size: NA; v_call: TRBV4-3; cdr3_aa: CASSQDWSPGGNQPQHF; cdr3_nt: TGCGCCAGCAGCCAAGATTGGAGCCCGGGTGGCAATCAGCCCCAGCATTTT
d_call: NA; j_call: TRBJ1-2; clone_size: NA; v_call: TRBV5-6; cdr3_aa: CASSLVGGYGYTF; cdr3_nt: TGTGCCAGCAGCTTGGTAGGCGGGTATGGCTACACCTTC
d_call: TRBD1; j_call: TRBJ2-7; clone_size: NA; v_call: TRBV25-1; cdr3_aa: CASSEYSPARGLEQYF; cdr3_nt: TGTGCCAGCAGTGAATATAGCCCGGCCAGGGGGCTCGAGCAGTACTTC
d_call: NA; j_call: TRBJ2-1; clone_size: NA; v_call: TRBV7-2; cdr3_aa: CASSLTRGGEQFF; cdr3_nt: TGTGCCAGCAGCTTAACCCGGGGAGGTGAGCAGTTCTTC
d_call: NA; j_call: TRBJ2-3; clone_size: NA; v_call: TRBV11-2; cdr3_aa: CASSLEHTDTQYF; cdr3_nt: TGTGCCAGCAGCTTAGAACACACAGATACGCAGTATTTT
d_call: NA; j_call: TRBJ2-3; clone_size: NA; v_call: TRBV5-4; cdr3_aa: CASSLELADTDTQYF; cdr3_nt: TGTGCCAGCAGCTTGGAGCTAGCAGACACAGATACGCAGTATTTT
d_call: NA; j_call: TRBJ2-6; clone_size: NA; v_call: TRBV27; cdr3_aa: CASSRHGGDSGANVLTF; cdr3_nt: TGTGCCAGCAGTCGCCACGGCGGGGACTCTGGGGCCAACGTCCTGACTTTC
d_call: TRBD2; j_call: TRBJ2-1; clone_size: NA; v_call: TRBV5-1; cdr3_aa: CASSPQTSGRYNEQFF; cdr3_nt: TGCGCCAGCAGCCCCCAGACTAGCGGGAGGTACAATGAGCAGTTCTTC
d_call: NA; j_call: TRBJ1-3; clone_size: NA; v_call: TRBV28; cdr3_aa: CASGRDTGYSGNTIYF; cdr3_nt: TGTGCCAGCGGGAGGGACACTGGGTATTCTGGAAACACCATATATTTT
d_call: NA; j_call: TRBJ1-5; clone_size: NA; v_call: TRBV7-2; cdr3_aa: CASSPSSNQPQHF; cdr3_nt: TGTGCCAGCAGCCCCAGTAGCAATCAGCCCCAGCATTTT
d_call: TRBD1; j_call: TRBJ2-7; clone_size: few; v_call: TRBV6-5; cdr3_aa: CASSYSQGAQEQYF; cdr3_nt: TGTGCCAGCAGTTACTCCCAGGGGGCTCAAGAGCAGTACTTC
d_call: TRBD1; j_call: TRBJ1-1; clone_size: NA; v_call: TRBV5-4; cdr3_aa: CASTRTGTRYTEAFF; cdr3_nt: TGTGCCAGCACCCGGACAGGGACCCGCTACACTGAAGCTTTCTTT
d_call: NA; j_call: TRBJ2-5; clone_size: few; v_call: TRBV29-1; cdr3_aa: CSTTDGPGIVSETQYF; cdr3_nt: TGCAGCACAACTGACGGACCGGGAATTGTAAGCGAGACCCAGTACTTC
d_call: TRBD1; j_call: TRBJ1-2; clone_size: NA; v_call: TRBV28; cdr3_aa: CASSRAGTGGFGGYTF; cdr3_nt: TGTGCCAGCAGCCGAGCGGGGACAGGGGGTTTCGGGGGCTACACCTTC
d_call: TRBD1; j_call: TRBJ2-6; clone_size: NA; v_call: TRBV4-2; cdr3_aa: CASTHRGSGANVLTF; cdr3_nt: TGTGCCAGCACGCACAGGGGGTCTGGGGCCAACGTCCTGACTTTC
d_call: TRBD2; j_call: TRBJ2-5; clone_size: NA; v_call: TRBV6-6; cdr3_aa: CASRPSGRVQETQYF; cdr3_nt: TGTGCCAGCCGCCCTAGCGGGAGGGTTCAAGAGACCCAGTACTTC
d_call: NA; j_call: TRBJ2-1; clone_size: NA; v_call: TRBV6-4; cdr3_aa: CASSESQGQNNEQFF; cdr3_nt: TGTGCCAGCAGTGAGTCCCAGGGGCAGAACAATGAGCAGTTCTTC
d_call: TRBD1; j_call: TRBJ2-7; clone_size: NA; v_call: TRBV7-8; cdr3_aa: CASSLMWQGDYEQYF; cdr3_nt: TGTGCCAGCAGCCTTATGTGGCAGGGGGACTACGAGCAGTACTTC
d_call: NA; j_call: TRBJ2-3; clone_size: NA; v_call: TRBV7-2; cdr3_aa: CASRPTRVPTDTQYF; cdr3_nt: TGTGCCAGCAGACCCACTAGGGTCCCCACAGATACGCAGTATTTT
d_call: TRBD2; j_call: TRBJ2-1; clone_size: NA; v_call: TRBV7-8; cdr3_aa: CASRAILAVRGDEQFF; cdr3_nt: TGTGCCAGCAGGGCCATACTAGCGGTAAGAGGGGATGAGCAGTTCTTC
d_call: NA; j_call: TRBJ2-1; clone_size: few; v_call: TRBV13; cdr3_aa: CASSPTGVNRYNEQFF; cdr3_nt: TGTGCCAGCAGCCCGACGGGGGTGAACCGGTACAATGAGCAGTTCTTC
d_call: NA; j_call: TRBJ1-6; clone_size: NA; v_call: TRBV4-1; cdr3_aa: CASSQGHHDNSPLHF; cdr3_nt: TGCGCCAGCAGCCAAGGACACCACGATAATTCACCCCTCCACTTT
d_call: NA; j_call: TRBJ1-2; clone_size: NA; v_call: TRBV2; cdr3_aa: CASSPDRFRQGYGYTF; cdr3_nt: TGTGCCAGCAGTCCAGACAGGTTCCGGCAGGGCTATGGCTACACCTTC
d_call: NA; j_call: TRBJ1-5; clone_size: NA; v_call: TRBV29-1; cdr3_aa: CSVRKEGNQPQHF; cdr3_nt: TGCAGCGTTCGTAAGGAGGGCAATCAGCCCCAGCATTTT
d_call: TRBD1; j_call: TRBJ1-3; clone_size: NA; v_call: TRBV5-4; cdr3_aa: CASSFYRDRGISGNTIYF; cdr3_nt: TGTGCCAGCAGCTTCTACCGGGACAGGGGTATCTCTGGAAACACCATATATTTT
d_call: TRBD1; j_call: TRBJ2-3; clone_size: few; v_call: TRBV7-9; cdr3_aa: CASSSAGGLLYF; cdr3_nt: TGTGCCAGCAGCTCCGCAGGGGGCCTCTTGTATTTT
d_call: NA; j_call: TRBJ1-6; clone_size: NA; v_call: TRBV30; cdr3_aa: CAWSLQGYSPLHF; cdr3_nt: TGTGCCTGGAGTCTTCAGGGCTATTCACCCCTCCACTTT
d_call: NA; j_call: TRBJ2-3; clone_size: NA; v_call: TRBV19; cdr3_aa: CASSGIASTDTQYF; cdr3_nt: TGTGCCAGTAGTGGAATAGCGAGTACAGATACGCAGTATTTT
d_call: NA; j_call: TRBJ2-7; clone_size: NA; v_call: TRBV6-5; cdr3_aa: CASSYAKPGLPSEQYF; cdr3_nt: TGTGCCAGCAGTTACGCGAAACCGGGACTCCCCTCCGAGCAGTACTTC
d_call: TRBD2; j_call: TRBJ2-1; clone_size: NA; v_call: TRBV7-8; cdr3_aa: CASSLGTSGNEQFF; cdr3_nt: TGTGCCAGCAGCTTAGGGACTAGCGGTAATGAGCAGTTCTTC
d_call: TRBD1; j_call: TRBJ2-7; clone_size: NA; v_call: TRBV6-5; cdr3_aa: CASRRTQGAAYEQYF; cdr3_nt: TGTGCCAGCAGACGTACTCAGGGGGCTGCCTACGAGCAGTACTTC
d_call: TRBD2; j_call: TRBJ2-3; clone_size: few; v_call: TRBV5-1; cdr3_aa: CASSPQSAGGDTDTQYF; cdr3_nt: TGCGCCAGCAGCCCCCAATCAGCGGGAGGGGACACAGATACGCAGTATTTT
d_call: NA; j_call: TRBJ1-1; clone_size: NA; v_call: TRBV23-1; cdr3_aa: CASTPRMNTEAFF; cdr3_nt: TGCGCCAGCACCCCGCGAATGAACACTGAAGCTTTCTTT
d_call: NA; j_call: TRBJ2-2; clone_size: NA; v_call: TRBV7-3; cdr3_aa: CASSLNRNTGELFF; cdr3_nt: TGTGCCAGCAGCTTAAACAGAAACACCGGGGAGCTGTTTTTT